The next 8 T cell receptor beta chains were all read from a single sample in a study of regulatory T cells in long-lasting Graves disease. Time point described: persistent/refractory GD, antithyroid drugs over 5 years with positive TRAb. The TCR library used RNA extracted from PBMCs. Building the TCR beta libraries relied on iRepertoire HTBI primers, and CDR3 regions underwent Arm-PCR. MiXCR was run by TCRdb on the multiplex PCR reads, yielding one entry per CDR3 protein. This sample yields 700,000 or so distinct CDR3 sequences, of which around 30% are seen a single time; around 42% belongs to the top ten. Sequences were derived from peripheral blood mononuclear cells (PBMCs), sampled when the disease was refractory, from a patient treated with antithyroid drugs. These receptor sequences come from a female donor with Graves disease.

This clonotype appeared a single time. The rearrangement uses TRBV3-1 and TRBJ2-2; 7 nucleotides line up with TRBD1. The CDR3 has 17 residues. V was clipped by 0 bases and J by 1 base; unmatched bases: 5. Looked up from germline, CDR1 is LGHDT and CDR2 is YNNKEL (reference sequence). CDR3 in amino acids: CASSQEGTGENTGELFF. In DNA form, the CDR3 reads TGTGCCAGCAGCCAAGAGGGAACAGGGGAGAACACCGGGGAGCTGTTTTTT.

There are many counts of this clonotype. The V call is TRBV2, the J call TRBJ1-5; D is unresolved. The length of the CDR3 is 14 residues. Germline values: CDR1 SNHLY, CDR2 FYNNEI. The V gene lost 4 bases and the J gene lost 5 bases, with 12 bases spanning the gap. CDR3 amino acids: CASSGGREDQPQHF. The DNA of the CDR3 is TGTGCCAGCAGTGGAGGACGGGAAGATCAGCCCCAGCATTTT.

This clonotype was picked up a small number of times. This sequence joins TRBV11-1 and TRBJ2-5; 10 positions match TRBD2. The germline V gene encodes CDR1 SGHAT and CDR2 FQDESV (reference sequence). This CDR3 has 18 amino acids. The V segment lost 2 bases and the J segment 4 bases; nucleotides outside the gene matches: 13. The CDR3 DNA reads as TGTGCCAGCAGCTTAAGGAGGAGCGGGAGGGCCGTCGGAGAGACCCAGTACTTC. Encoded protein: CASSLRRSGRAVGETQYF.

This clonotype was recorded at least ten times. The chain carries TRBV12-3 or TRBV12-4 and TRBJ1-2; perhaps TRBD1 as D (5 bases). The CDR3 is 17 amino acids. V lost 3 bases and J lost 4, with 21 bases in between. The CDR3 here is CASSFGTRGQAFYGYTF. The CDR3 bases are TGTGCCAGCAGTTTCGGTACTCGGGGCCAGGCCTTCTATGGCTACACCTTC.

The chain recombines TRBV6-2 or TRBV6-3 with TRBJ1-5; D is uncertain. The CDR3 consists of 15 residues. The ends were cut back, 5 bases at V and 3 bases at J, with 14 bases in the middle. CDR1 and CDR2 from the germline V gene are MNHEY and SVGEGT. The CDR3 DNA reads as TGTGCCAGCAGTGAAGCAAGACCCTTCAATCAGCCCCAGCATTTT. As protein: CASSEARPFNQPQHF.

This clonotype showed up many times. The chain recombines TRBV5-1 with TRBJ1-5, with a weak D call TRBD1 (5 bases). Germline V gives CDR1 SGHRS, CDR2 YFSETQ. CDR3 length equals 15 residues. V lost 0 bases, J lost 0 bases, and 7 bases lay in between. The CDR3 here is CASSLAGTSNQPQHF. DNA of the CDR3: TGCGCCAGCAGCTTGGCGGGGACTAGCAATCAGCCCCAGCATTTT.

V gene TRBV7-3 combines with J gene TRBJ2-7, with TRBD1 matching over 11 bases. This CDR3 has 15 residues. Looked up from germline, CDR1 is SGHTA and CDR2 is FQGTGA. With 5 bases clipped from V and 6 bases from J, the junction kept 9 bases outside the gene matches. This CDR3 is CASSVRRDRGIEQYF. The CDR3 DNA is TGTGCCAGCAGCGTTCGCCGGGACAGGGGGATCGAGCAGTACTTC.

This clonotype was detected only a few times. The chain recombines TRBV5-1 with TRBJ2-2; 7 bases line up with TRBD1. Germline CDR1 is SGHRS and CDR2 is YFSETQ. V gave up 5 bases and J gave up 3 bases; unmatched junction bases: 4. This CDR3 comprises 14 residues. CDR3 amino acids: CASRRGLDTGELFF. The CDR3 DNA is TGCGCCAGCAGGAGGGGGCTCGACACCGGGGAGCTGTTTTTT.